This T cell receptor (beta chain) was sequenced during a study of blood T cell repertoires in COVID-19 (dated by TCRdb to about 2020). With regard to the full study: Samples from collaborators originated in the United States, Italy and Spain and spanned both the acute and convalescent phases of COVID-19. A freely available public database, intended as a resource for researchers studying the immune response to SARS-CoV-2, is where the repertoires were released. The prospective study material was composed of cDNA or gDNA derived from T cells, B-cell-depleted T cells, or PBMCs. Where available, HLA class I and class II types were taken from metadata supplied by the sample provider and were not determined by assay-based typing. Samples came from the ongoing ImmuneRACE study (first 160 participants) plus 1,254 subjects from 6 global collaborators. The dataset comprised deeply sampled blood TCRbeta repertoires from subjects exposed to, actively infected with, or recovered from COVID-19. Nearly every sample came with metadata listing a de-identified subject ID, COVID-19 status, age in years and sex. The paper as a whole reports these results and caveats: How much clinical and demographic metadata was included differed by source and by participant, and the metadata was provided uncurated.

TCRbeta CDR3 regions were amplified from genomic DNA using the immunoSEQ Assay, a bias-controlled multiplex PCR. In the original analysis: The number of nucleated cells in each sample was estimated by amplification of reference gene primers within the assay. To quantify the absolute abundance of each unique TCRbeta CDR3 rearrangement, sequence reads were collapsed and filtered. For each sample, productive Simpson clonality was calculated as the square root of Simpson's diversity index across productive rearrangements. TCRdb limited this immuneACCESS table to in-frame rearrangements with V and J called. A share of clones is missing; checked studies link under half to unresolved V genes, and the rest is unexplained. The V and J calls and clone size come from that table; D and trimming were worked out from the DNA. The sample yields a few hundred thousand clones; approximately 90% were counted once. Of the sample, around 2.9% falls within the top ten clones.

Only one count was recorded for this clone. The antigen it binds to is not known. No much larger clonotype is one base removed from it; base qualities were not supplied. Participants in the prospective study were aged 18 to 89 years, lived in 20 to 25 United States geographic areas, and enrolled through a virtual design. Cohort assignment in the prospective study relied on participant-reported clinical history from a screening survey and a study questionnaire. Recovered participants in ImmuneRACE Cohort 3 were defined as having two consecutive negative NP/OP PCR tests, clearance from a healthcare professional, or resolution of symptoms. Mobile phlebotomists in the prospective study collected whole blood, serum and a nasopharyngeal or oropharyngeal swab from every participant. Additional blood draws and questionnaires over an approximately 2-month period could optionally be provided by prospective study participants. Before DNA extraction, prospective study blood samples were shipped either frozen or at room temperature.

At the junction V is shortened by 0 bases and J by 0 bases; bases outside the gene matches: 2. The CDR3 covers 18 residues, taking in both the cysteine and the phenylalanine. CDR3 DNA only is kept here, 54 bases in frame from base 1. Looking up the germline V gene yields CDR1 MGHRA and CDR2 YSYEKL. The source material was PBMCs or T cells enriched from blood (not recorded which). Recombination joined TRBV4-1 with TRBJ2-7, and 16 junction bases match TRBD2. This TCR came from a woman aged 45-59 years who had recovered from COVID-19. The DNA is TGCGCCAGCAGCCAAGAGGGACTAGCGGGAGGGGACTCCTACGAGCAGTACTTC. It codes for CASSQEGLAGGDSYEQYF.